The rows below give T cell receptor beta chains drawn from one sample of a study of a mutant IDH1 vaccine in newly diagnosed glioma. Their antigen targets remain unknown. TCRdb's copy holds only in-frame clones and misses some; the assay was immunoSEQ multiplex PCR. The profile covers about 67,000 clones, with about 87% appearing a single time and roughly 15% taken by the ten largest. The source was PBMCs, collected from a glioma patient whose treatment included an IDH1 peptide vaccine. The receptor set was obtained from a man younger than 30 with glioma. Each CDR3 is given with its conserved first and last residue. Only some rows state a clone size, as once, few, many or a class for expanded clones.

>TRBJ1-1|NA|TRBV14
CASSQVATEAFF
>TRBJ1-1|NA|TRBV7-2
CASSRDRGGGEAFF
>TRBJ2-7|NA|TRBV30
CAWSFGLTYEQYF
>TRBJ2-7|NA|TRBV30
CAWSPAWDEQYF
>TRBJ2-5|NA|TRBV5-4
CASSLAQETQYF
>TRBJ2-7|NA|TRBV20-1
CSAKSYEQYF
>TRBJ2-7|once|TRBV7-3
CASSLTRTGSLGAQYF
>TRBJ1-1|NA|TRBV18
CASSPTGGARGMNTEAFF
>TRBJ1-5|NA|TRBV6-1
CASREGLGNQPQHF
>TRBJ1-3|NA|TRBV6-6
CASSYQKRSGNTIYF
>TRBJ1-1|NA|TRBV5-6
CASSSLDRTEAFF
>TRBJ1-5|NA|TRBV19
CASSLLTGWDQPQHF
>TRBJ2-3|few|TRBV5-1
CASSLDRTGMADTQYF
>TRBJ2-7|NA|TRBV2
CASSRTGILSYEQYF
>TRBJ2-4|NA|TRBV4-1
CASSHALVQGAGKNIQYF
>TRBJ1-1|NA|TRBV11-2
CASSFYTEAFF
>TRBJ2-1|NA|TRBV14
CASSHPVKDWNEQFF